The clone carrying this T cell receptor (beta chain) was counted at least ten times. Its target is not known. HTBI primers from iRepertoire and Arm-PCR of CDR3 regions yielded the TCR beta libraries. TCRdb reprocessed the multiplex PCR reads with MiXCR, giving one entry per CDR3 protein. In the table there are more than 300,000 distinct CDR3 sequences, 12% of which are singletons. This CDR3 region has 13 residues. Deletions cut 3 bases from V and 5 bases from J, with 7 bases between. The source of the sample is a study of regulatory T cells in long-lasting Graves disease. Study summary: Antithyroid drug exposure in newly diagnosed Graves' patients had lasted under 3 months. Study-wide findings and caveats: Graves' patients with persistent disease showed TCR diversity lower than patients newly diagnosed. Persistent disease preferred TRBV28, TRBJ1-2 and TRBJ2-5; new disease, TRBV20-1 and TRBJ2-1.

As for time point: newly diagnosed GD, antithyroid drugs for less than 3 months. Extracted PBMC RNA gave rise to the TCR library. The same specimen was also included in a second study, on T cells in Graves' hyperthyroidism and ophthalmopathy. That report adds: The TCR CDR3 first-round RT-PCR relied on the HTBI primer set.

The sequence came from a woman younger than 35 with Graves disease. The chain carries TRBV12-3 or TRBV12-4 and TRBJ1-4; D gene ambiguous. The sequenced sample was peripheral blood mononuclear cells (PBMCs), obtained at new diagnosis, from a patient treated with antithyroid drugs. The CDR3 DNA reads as TGTGCCAGCAGTTTTGGAGGGAATGAAAAACTGTTTTTT. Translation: CASSFGGNEKLFF.